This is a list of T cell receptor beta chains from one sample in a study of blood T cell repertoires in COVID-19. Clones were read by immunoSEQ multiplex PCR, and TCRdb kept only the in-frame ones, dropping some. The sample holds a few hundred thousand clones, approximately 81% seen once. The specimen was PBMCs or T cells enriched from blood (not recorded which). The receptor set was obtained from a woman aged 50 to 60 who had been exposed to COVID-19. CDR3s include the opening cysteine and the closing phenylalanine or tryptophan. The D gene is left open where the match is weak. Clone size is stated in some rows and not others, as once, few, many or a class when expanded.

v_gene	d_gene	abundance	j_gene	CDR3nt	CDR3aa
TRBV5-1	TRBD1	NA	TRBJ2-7	TGCGCCAGCAGCTTGGCCCGACAGGGAGCAAGAGAGCAGTACTTC	CASSLARQGAREQYF
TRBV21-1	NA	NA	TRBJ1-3	TGTGCCAGCAGCAAAAATGGGGGGGGCTTTGGAAACACCATATATTTT	CASSKNGGGFGNTIYF
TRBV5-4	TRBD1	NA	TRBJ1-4	TGTGCCAGCAGCTTGAGGGGGCTAAGTGAAAAACTGTTTTTT	CASSLRGLSEKLFF
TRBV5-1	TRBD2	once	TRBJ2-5	TGCGCCAGCAGCTTGGTTTGGGCTAGCGGCGAGACCCAGTACTTC	CASSLVWASGETQYF
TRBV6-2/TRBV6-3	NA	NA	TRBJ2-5	TGTGCCAGCAGTTACGTAAGGCGGTCGGGACTTTACTTC	CASSYVRRSGLYF
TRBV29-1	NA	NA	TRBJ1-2	TGCAGCGCCATAATGCTGGACTGGGGCTACACCTTC	CSAIMLDWGYTF
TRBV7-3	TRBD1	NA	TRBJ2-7	TGTGCCAGCAGCCCTGGGACAGGGGGCAACTACGAGCAGTACTTC	CASSPGTGGNYEQYF
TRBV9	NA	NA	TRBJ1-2	TGTGCCAGCAGCGCCTCCCCTTGGGGCACAGGGAGTAACTATGGCTACACCTTC	CASSASPWGTGSNYGYTF
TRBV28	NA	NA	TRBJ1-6	TGTGCCAGCAGTTCCGGGACAATGGATCACTATAATTCACCCCTCCACTTT	CASSSGTMDHYNSPLHF
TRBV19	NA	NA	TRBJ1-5	TGTGCCAGTAGTTCTAGGACAGATCAAGATCAGCCCCAGCATTTT	CASSSRTDQDQPQHF
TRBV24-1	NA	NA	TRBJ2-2	TGTGCCACCAGTGATCCCGCCGGGGGAGGGGGAAGGGCCGGGGAGCTGTTTTTT	CATSDPAGGGGRAGELFF
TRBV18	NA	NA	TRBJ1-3	TGTGCCAGCTCACCTGGGACATCTTCTGGAAACACCATATATTTT	CASSPGTSSGNTIYF
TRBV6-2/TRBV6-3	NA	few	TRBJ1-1	TGTGCCAGCAGTTACTCGACTGGGTACACTGAAGCTTTCTTT	CASSYSTGYTEAFF
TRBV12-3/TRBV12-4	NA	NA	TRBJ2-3	TGTGCCAGCACCCCGAGCACAGATACGCAGTATTTT	CASTPSTDTQYF
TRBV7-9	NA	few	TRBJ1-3	TGTGCCAGCAGCTTAGCTTCCGGGTCTGGAAACACCATATATTTT	CASSLASGSGNTIYF
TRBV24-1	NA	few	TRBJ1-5	TGTGCCACCAGTGATTTGGCCGCGACGGGGCCCCAGCATTTT	CATSDLAATGPQHF
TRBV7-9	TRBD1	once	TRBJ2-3	TGTGCCAGCAGCTTAGGACAGGGTAGCACAGATACGCAGTATTTT	CASSLGQGSTDTQYF